This TCR beta chain is from a study of blood T cell repertoires in COVID-19. Produced via immunoSEQ multiplex PCR; TCRdb's table is partial and in-frame only. Found here are 150,000 or so clones, about 80% of them singletons; the top ten hold under 0.75%. The CDR3 is 14 amino acids. Germline CDR1 and CDR2: SNHLY and FYNNEI. Trimming pared 7 bases from V and 6 bases from J, leaving 17 bases between. The sequence was collected from a man aged 55 to 69 with acute or convalescent COVID-19. Source material: peripheral blood. The chain recombines TRBV2 with TRBJ2-3; D perhaps matches TRBD2 (6 bases). The DNA of the CDR3 is TGTGCCAGCACACCTAGCGTCTTCTTCGATACGCAGTATTTT. Its protein product is CASTPSVFFDTQYF. The full variable domain, in which reference TRBV2 and TRBJ2-3 provide the parts outside the CDR3, is EPEVTQTPSHQVTQMGQEVILRCVPISNHLYFYWYRQILGQKVEFLVSFYNNEISEKSEIFDDQFSVERPDGSNFTLKIRSTKLEDSAMYFCASTPSVFFDTQYFGPGTRLTVL.